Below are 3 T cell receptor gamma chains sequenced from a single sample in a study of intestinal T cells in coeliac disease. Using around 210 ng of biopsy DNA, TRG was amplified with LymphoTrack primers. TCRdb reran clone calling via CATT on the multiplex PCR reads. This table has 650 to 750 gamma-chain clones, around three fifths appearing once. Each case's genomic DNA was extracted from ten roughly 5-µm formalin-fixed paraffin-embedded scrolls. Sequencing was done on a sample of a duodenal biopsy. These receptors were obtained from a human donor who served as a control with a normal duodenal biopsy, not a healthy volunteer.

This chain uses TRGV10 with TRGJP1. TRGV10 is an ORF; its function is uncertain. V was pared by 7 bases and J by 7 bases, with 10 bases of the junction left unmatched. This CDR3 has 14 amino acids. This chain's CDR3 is CAAWLRPLGWFKIF. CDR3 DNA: TGTGCTGCGTGGTTGAGACCACTTGGTTGGTTCAAGATATTT.

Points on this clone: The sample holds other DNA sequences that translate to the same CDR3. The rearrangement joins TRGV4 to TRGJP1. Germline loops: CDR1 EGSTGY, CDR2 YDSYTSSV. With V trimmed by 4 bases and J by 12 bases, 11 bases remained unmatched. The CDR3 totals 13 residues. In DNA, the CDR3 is TGTGCCACCTGGGACGGGCTTGCTGGGTTCAAGATATTT. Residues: CATWDGLAGFKIF.

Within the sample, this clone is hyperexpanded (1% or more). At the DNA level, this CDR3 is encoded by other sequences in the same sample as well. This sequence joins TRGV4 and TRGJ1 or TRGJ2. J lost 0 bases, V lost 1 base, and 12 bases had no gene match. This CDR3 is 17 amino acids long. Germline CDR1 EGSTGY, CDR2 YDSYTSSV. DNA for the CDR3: TGTGCCACCTGGGATGGTCCCCAAAATTCGAATTATTATAAGAAACTCTTT. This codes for CATWDGPQNSNYYKKLF.